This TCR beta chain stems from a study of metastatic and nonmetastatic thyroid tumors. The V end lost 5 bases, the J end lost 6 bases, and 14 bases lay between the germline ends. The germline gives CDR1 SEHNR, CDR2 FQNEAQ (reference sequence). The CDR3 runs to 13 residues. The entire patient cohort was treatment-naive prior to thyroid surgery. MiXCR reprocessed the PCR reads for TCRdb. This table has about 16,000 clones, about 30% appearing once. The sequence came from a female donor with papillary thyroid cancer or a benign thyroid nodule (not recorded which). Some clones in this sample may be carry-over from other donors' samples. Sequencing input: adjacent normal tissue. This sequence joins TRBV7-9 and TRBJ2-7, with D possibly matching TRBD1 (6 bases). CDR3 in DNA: TGTGCCAGCAGCGCAACGATCAGGGGCGAGCAGTACTTC. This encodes CASSATIRGEQYF.